The TCR beta chain under discussion was sequenced for a study of blood T cell repertoires in COVID-19. As for the study in general: There were acute and convalescent COVID-19 samples, and they came from the United States, Italy and Spain. Sources were T cells, B-cell-depleted T cells, or PBMCs; the material itself was cDNA or gDNA.

The CDR3 totals 15 residues. In germline, CDR1 is SGHRS, CDR2 YFSETQ. The V gene end was trimmed by 4 bases and the J gene end by 5 bases; junction bases not matched to a gene: 7. Original processing notes: Scientists estimated how many nucleated cells there were by amplifying reference gene primers. Generated by immunoSEQ multiplex PCR, the TCRdb table keeps only in-frame clones and is missing some. D and trimming were read from the DNA, whereas the V and J calls and clone size are those reported in that table. Of around 80,000 clones listed, approximately 80% are singletons. The source is a man older than 75 with acute or convalescent COVID-19. The sequencing input was peripheral blood. The chain uses TRBV5-1 and TRBJ1-4; 8 bases line up with TRBD1. The chain's CDR3 is CASSPGTGKNEKLFF. The CDR3 coding sequence is TGCGCCAGCAGCCCAGGGACAGGAAAAAATGAAAAACTGTTTTTT.